The 9 T cell receptor beta chains below come from one sample, sequenced in a study of blood T cells in healthy people across ages. Using a J-beta primer mix together with a sample-barcoded 5' primer, a second PCR was run for roughly 7 to 11 cycles. TCRdb ran MiXCR on the 5' RACE reads and lists one entry per CDR3 protein. The sample lists hundreds of thousands of distinct CDR3 sequences, 58% seen once, with approximately 23% in the top ten. Sequencing was carried out using blood. The receptors shown here come from a man between 25 and 39 years old in good health.

V gene TRBV7-2 combines with J gene TRBJ2-5, with 9 bases that match TRBD1. The V segment lost 5 bases and the J segment 11 bases; nucleotides outside the gene matches: 18. Germline V CDR1 and CDR2: SGHTA, FQGNSA. CDR3 size: 16 residues. The CDR3 DNA sequence: TGTGCCAGCAGCCTGCAAAGCGGACAGGGGTTAAATGAGCAGTACTTC. This translates into CASSLQSGQGLNEQYF.

CDR3 in DNA: TGTGCCAGCAGTCTAGTTGGAGGGAACGAGCAGTACTTC. It codes for CASSLVGGNEQYF. This chain joins TRBV27 and TRBJ2-5, with D maybe TRBD2 (6 bases). The J call is in doubt because the DNA end fits TRBJ2-7 better. Germline lookup yields CDR1 MNHEY and CDR2 SMNVEV (reference sequence). This CDR3 is 13 amino acids long.

This chain joins TRBV7-9 and TRBJ2-1; D possibly corresponds to TRBD1 (6 bases). Trimming removed 0 bases from V and 9 bases from J, with 12 bases in between. CDR1 and CDR2 (germline): SEHNR, FQNEAQ (reference sequence). The CDR3 loop spans 14 amino acids. CDR3 bases: TGTGCCAGCAGCTTAGCGCTGGGGGCTGGTGAGCAGTTCTTC. Its protein product is CASSLALGAGEQFF. Filled out from reference TRBV7-9 and TRBJ2-1, the complete variable domain reads DTGVSQNPRHKITKRGQNVTFRCDPISEHNRLYWYRQTLGQGPEFLTYFQNEAQLEKSRLLSDRFSAERPKGSFSTLEIQRTEQGDSAMYLCASSLALGAGEQFFGPGTRLTVL.

The chain couples TRBV7-2 to TRBJ2-4; 7 bases are shared with TRBD2. The CDR3 length is 16 residues. CDR1 and CDR2 (germline): SGHTA, FQGNSA. V dropped 2 bases and J dropped 3; count of bases not matched to a gene: 7. The CDR3 coding sequence is TGTGCCAGCAGCTTATCGGGGACTACCATCAAAAACATTCAGTACTTC. Translation gives CASSLSGTTIKNIQYF.

This rearrangement joins TRBV7-6 to TRBJ2-7; D not certain. Deletions cut 5 bases from V and 5 bases from J, with 16 bases between. The CDR3 totals 14 residues. Looked up from germline, CDR1 is SGHVS and CDR2 is FNYEAQ. CDR3 loop: CASSPTPTSDEQYF. CDR3 nucleotide sequence: TGTGCCAGCAGCCCGACACCTACCTCAGACGAGCAGTACTTC.

This clonotype was seen more than once but under ten times. V and J are TRBV4-2 and TRBJ2-3; D is undetermined. CDR1 is LGHNA, CDR2 YNFKEQ, per germline. CDR3 length: 13 amino acids. V gave up 0 bases and J gave up 4 bases, with 5 bases separating them. The CDR3 DNA follows: TGTGCCAGCAGCCAAGATACAGCAGATACGCAGTATTTT. Translating gives CASSQDTADTQYF.

The rearrangement uses TRBV11-2 and TRBJ2-5; TRBD2 matches at 7 bases. The CDR3 has 16 residues. After removal of 3 bases from V and 2 bases from J, the junction contained 9 bases not matched to a gene. In germline, CDR1 is SGHAT, CDR2 FQNNGV. CDR3 DNA sequence: TGTGCCAGCAGCTTCCCGGTTGGGGGAGGGCAAGAGACCCAGTACTTC. It is translated as CASSFPVGGGQETQYF.

This clonotype was picked up a small number of times. The J gene is TRBJ2-7, the V gene TRBV7-2; no firm D call. The CDR3 loop spans 15 amino acids. V was trimmed by 0 bases and J by 4 bases, leaving 13 bases between them. CDR1 and CDR2 from the germline V gene are SGHTA and FQGNSA. This CDR3 is CASSLAGSLDYEQYF. CDR3 nucleotide sequence: TGTGCCAGCAGCTTAGCGGGTTCTCTGGATTACGAGCAGTACTTC. The whole variable domain, filled in from reference TRBV7-2 and TRBJ2-7, reads GAGVSQSPSNKVTEKGKDVELRCDPISGHTALYWYRQSLGQGLEFLIYFQGNSAPDKSGLPSDRFSAERTGGSVSTLTIQRTQQEDSAVYLCASSLAGSLDYEQYFGPGTRLTVT.

CDR3 sequence (DNA): TGTGCCAGCAGCTTTTCACCGCTTCTAGCGGAGACCCAGTACTTC. Its translation: CASSFSPLLAETQYF. The rearrangement joins TRBV12-1 to TRBJ2-4; no check of the table's D call, TRBD2, against the DNA was made. Matching the DNA end better, TRBJ2-5 makes the J call doubtful. TRBV12-1 is noted as a pseudogene. The CDR3 has 15 residues.